This TCR beta chain derives from a study of human T cells and chemical hapten exposure. Time point in this sample: pre-sensitization, week 0. Treatment given: therapeutic diphenylcyclopropenone sensitization with weekly scalp DPC. Each CDR3 protein is one row after TCRdb ran MiXCR on the RACE reads. The profile shows fewer than 300,000 distinct CDR3 sequences, about 9% of them singletons. From germline, CDR1 is SGHTA and CDR2 FQGNSA. Trimming removed 7 bases from V and 2 bases from J, with 12 bases in between. This CDR3 is 14 amino acids long. The chain couples TRBV7-2 to TRBJ2-1, with D possibly being TRBD1 (5 bases). The receptor was isolated from a woman aged 40 to 50 with alopecia areata. Some clones in this sample may be carry-over from other donors' samples. Specimen: whole blood, collected in connection with sensitization to the hapten diphenylcyclopropenone (DPC). DNA for the CDR3: TGTGCCAGCAAAGAAAGGGGTACCTACAATGAGCAGTTCTTC. This encodes CASKERGTYNEQFF.